The 31 T cell receptor beta chains below all came from one sample that was sequenced in a study of CD8 T cells in ankylosing spondylitis. MiXCR, applied by TCRdb to the 5' RACE reads, yields one record per CDR3 protein. The table records approximately 140,000 distinct CDR3 sequences, around 9.3% of them present only once. Sequencing input: blood, either unsorted or a sorted T cell fraction (not recorded which). Receptors originate from a male donor with ankylosing spondylitis or in good health (not recorded which).

In this sample, this clonotype turned up many times. V is TRBV29-1 and J is TRBJ2-5; 8 nucleotides line up with TRBD2. CDR1 is SQVTM, CDR2 ANQGSEA, per germline. V shed 6 bases and J 4 bases; nucleotides not matched to a gene: 1. The CDR3 length is 11 residues. This CDR3 is CSVLAGETQYF. The CDR3 nucleotides are TGCAGCGTGCTAGCGGGAGAGACCCAGTACTTC.

This clonotype was seen only a few times. The V and J genes are TRBV28 and TRBJ2-5; tentative D call: TRBD2 (6 bases). The CDR3 consists of 15 residues. Germline values: CDR1 MDHEN, CDR2 SYDVKM. Trimming pared 6 bases from V and 4 bases from J, leaving 18 bases between. The CDR3 protein is CASSAGRIYPETQYF. CDR3 bases: TGTGCCAGCAGCGCGGGAAGGATTTACCCAGAGACCCAGTACTTC.

This clonotype has ten or more counts. This chain uses TRBV4-3 with TRBJ2-1; 14 nucleotides agree with TRBD2. This CDR3 is 16 amino acids long. Germline V gives CDR1 LGHNA, CDR2 YSLEER. V lost 4 bases to trimming and J lost 6 bases; unmatched junction nucleotides: 5. CDR3 sequence (DNA): TGCGCCAGCAGCCGTGGACTAGCGGGAGGAGTCAATGAGCAGTTCTTC. This gives the protein CASSRGLAGGVNEQFF.

V usage is TRBV7-9 and J usage is TRBJ1-2; no clear D. The CDR3 totals 11 residues. The germline gives CDR1 SEHNR, CDR2 FQNEAQ (reference sequence). The V end was cut by 8 bases, the J end by 1 base, with 5 bases between. The CDR3 here is CASGVNYGYTF. CDR3 DNA: TGTGCCAGCGGAGTTAACTATGGCTACACCTTC.

This clonotype showed up many times. The genes are TRBV20-1 and TRBJ2-7, with TRBD2 as a possible D gene (5 bases). From germline, CDR1 is DFQATT and CDR2 SNEGSKA (reference sequence). V was clipped by 0 bases and J by 2 bases, with 14 bases between them. This CDR3 has 15 amino acids. The CDR3 spells CSARDPGTSTYEQYF. The CDR3 nucleotides read TGCAGTGCTAGAGATCCCGGTACTAGTACCTACGAGCAGTACTTC.

This clonotype was recorded at least ten times. The rearrangement joins TRBV20-1 to TRBJ2-7; 12 bases line up with TRBD2. The J segment lost 5 bases and the V segment lost 6 bases, leaving 8 bases of the junction unmatched. The CDR3 covers 14 residues. Germline CDR1 reads DFQATT; CDR2 reads SNEGSKA (reference sequence). The DNA of the CDR3 is TGCAGTGCGCCGACTAGCGGGAGAGGAAACGAGCAGTACTTC. It specifies CSAPTSGRGNEQYF.

This clonotype occurred many times. The chain is built from TRBV11-2 and TRBJ2-5; D ambiguous. Germline CDR1 and CDR2: SGHAT and FQNNGV. V lost 1 base to trimming and J lost 5 bases, with 14 bases between them. This CDR3 region has 15 residues. CDR3 DNA sequence: TGTGCCAGCAGCTTAGCGTCGGGCAGGACGGAGACCCAGTACTTC. Translated: CASSLASGRTETQYF.

This clonotype was counted between two and nine times. V gene TRBV5-1 combines with J gene TRBJ1-4; weak D call: TRBD1 (5 bases). V shed 4 bases and J shed 4 bases, with 26 bases lying between them. The CDR3 contains 19 residues. The V gene's germline CDR1 is SGHRS and CDR2 YFSETQ. CDR3 nucleotide sequence: TGCGCCAGCAGCCCGACACCGGGACCTAAAGAGGACCTTAATGAAAAACTGTTTTTT. This gives the protein CASSPTPGPKEDLNEKLFF.

This clonotype has only a few counts. The V call is TRBV15, the J call TRBJ2-7; the D is unclear. Per the germline V gene, CDR1 is LNHNV and CDR2 is YYDKDF (reference sequence). The CDR3 spans 14 residues. V was shortened by 0 bases and J by 6 bases, with 12 bases between the two germline ends. CDR3: CATSRERIPGEQYF. DNA of the CDR3: TGTGCCACCAGCAGAGAACGGATCCCTGGCGAGCAGTACTTC.

This sequence joins TRBV20-1 and TRBJ2-1; D remains ambiguous. Per the germline V gene, CDR1 is DFQATT and CDR2 is SNEGSKA (reference sequence). Trimming removed 3 bases from V and 9 bases from J, with 12 bases in between. The CDR3 totals 12 residues. The CDR3 loop reads CSASTGYGEQFF. The CDR3, as DNA: TGCAGTGCTAGCACCGGGTACGGTGAGCAGTTCTTC.

This clonotype was detected many times. V gene TRBV20-1 combines with J gene TRBJ2-5; TRBD2 matches 10 bases. The CDR3 totals 17 residues. Germline V CDR1 and CDR2: DFQATT, SNEGSKA (reference sequence). Losses at the gene ends were 0 bases for V and 4 bases for J; bases not matched to a gene: 11. DNA for the CDR3: TGCAGTGCTAGAGATATCGGGACTAGCGACGCTCGAGAGACCCAGTACTTC. Protein: CSARDIGTSDARETQYF.

Notes on this clonotype: It may be a read error: a sequence one base away is much more abundant. The chain combines TRBV5-1 with TRBJ2-2; 7 bases are shared with TRBD2. From germline, CDR1 is SGHRS and CDR2 YFSETQ. The CDR3 has 14 amino acids. The CDR3: CASSRLAQTEELFF. As DNA, the CDR3 is TGCGCCAGCAGCCGACTAGCTCAGACCGAGGAGCTGTTTTTT. Based on the CDR3 plus reference TRBV5-1 and TRBJ2-2, the full variable domain is KAGVTQTPRYLIKTRGQQVTLSCSPISGHRSVSWYQQTPGQGLQFLFEYFSETQRNKGNFPGRFSGRQFSNSRSEMNVSTLELGDSALYLCASSRLAQTEELFFGEGSRLTVL.

This clonotype was recorded many times. The chain carries TRBV27 and TRBJ2-3; 10 bases are shared with TRBD2. Losses at the gene ends were 5 bases for V and 2 bases for J; bases not matched to a gene: 13. Germline CDR1 is MNHEY and CDR2 is SMNVEV (reference sequence). The CDR3 runs to 18 residues. Here the CDR3 DNA reads TGTGCCAGCAGTCCATCCCTTACTAGCGGGGATAACACAGATACGCAGTATTTT. Its translation is CASSPSLTSGDNTDTQYF.

This clonotype was recorded many times. This chain connects TRBV20-1 to TRBJ1-1; D gene ambiguous. V was trimmed by 0 bases and J by 4 bases, leaving 12 bases between them. The CDR3 runs to 14 residues. The germline V gene encodes CDR1 DFQATT and CDR2 SNEGSKA (reference sequence). CDR3 sequence (DNA): TGCAGTGCTAGAGACGGAGGTGGGTCCACTGAAGCTTTCTTT. Its translation: CSARDGGGSTEAFF.

This clonotype was seen a handful of times. This chain links TRBV27 with TRBJ2-5, with 11 bases lining up with TRBD2. Germline loops: CDR1 MNHEY, CDR2 SMNVEV (reference sequence). This CDR3 contains 14 residues. V shed 6 bases, J shed 7 bases, and the junction held 7 bases outside the gene matches. The DNA of the CDR3 is TGTGCCAGCAGGGTAGCGGGAGGGCTCGGGACCCAGTACTTC. It is translated as CASRVAGGLGTQYF.

This clonotype was recorded many times. J is TRBJ2-3 and V is TRBV12-3 or TRBV12-4; unclear D gene. Trimming shortened V by 2 bases and J by 3 bases, and 12 bases separated the two germline ends. The CDR3 has 15 residues. CDR3 nucleotides: TGTGCCAGCAGTTTATCGAAGGGCAGTACAGATACGCAGTATTTT. Amino acid sequence: CASSLSKGSTDTQYF.

Ten or more counts support this clonotype. The V gene is TRBV6-1, the J gene TRBJ2-7; D gene ambiguous. The germline V and J ends were trimmed by 6 bases and 6 bases, with 15 bases remaining between them. CDR3 length equals 13 residues. Germline values: CDR1 MNHNS, CDR2 SASEGT. CDR3 sequence reads: CASSNLRASEQYF. CDR3 DNA: TGTGCCAGCAGCAACCTTCGGGCGTCCGAGCAGTACTTC.

This clonotype was detected ten times or more. The chain combines TRBV5-8 with TRBJ2-7; a possible D gene is TRBD2 (5 bases). CDR1 is SGHTS and CDR2 is YDEGEE in the germline V gene. This CDR3 has 15 amino acids. V was trimmed by 2 bases and J by 2 bases, leaving 14 bases between them. The CDR3 DNA reads as TGTGCCAGCAGCTTTGCGCCACGAGGGCCCTACGAGCAGTACTTC. Translated, it gives CASSFAPRGPYEQYF.

This clonotype was seen more than once but under ten times. The chain couples TRBV7-2 to TRBJ2-6; D unresolved. There are 15 residues in the CDR3. Germline CDR1 SGHTA, CDR2 FQGNSA. Trimming removed 3 bases from V and 2 bases from J, with 8 bases in between. CDR3 nucleotide sequence: TGTGCCAGCAGCTTTGACCCAGCTGGGGCCAACGTCCTGACTTTC. Encoded protein: CASSFDPAGANVLTF.

In its sample, this clonotype was seen many times. The chain combines TRBV29-1 with TRBJ2-6, with 9 bases identical to TRBD1. The ends lost 6 bases at V and 1 base at J; junction bases unmatched: 7. The CDR3 loop spans 16 amino acids. Per germline, CDR1 SQVTM and CDR2 ANQGSEA. The CDR3 DNA follows: TGCAGCGTCCCCGGGACAGGGTTGTCTGGGGCCAACGTCCTGACTTTC. Translated, it gives CSVPGTGLSGANVLTF.

In this sample, this clonotype turned up many times. The gene calls are TRBV20-1 and TRBJ2-7, with 7 bases matching TRBD1. Trimming at V came to 6 bases and at J to 6 bases, leaving 11 bases not matched to a gene. CDR1 is DFQATT and CDR2 is SNEGSKA in the germline V gene (reference sequence). This CDR3 has 13 residues. CDR3 DNA sequence: TGCAGTGCGGACAGGTCGTTCGCTTCCGAGCAGTACTTC. It is translated as CSADRSFASEQYF.

This clonotype was picked up many times. V usage is TRBV4-2 and J usage is TRBJ1-4; no definite D call. Per the germline V gene, CDR1 is LGHNA and CDR2 is YNFKEQ. Trimming shortened V by 0 bases and J by 0 bases, and 11 bases separated the two germline ends. CDR3 length: 17 residues. DNA of the CDR3: TGTGCCAGCAGCCAAGATCCCCGGTGGGCAACTAATGAAAAACTGTTTTTT. Its protein is CASSQDPRWATNEKLFF.

The chain couples TRBV20-1 to TRBJ1-6, with 8 bases identical to TRBD1. The CDR3 contains 14 residues. Germline V CDR1 and CDR2: DFQATT, SNEGSKA (reference sequence). V shed 0 bases and J 9 bases; nucleotides not matched to a gene: 4. This CDR3 reads CSARDRTGSSPLHF. Written as DNA, the CDR3 is TGCAGTGCTAGAGATAGGACAGGGTCTTCACCCCTCCACTTT.

This clonotype occurred many times. The CDR3 bases are TGTGCCAGCGACCCTAGCGGGAGTAACACCGGGGAGCTGTTTTTT. Translation: CASDPSGSNTGELFF. V and J are TRBV6-2 or TRBV6-3 and TRBJ2-2, with 10 bases lining up with TRBD2. The CDR3 is 15 residues long. Germline V gives CDR1 MNHEY, CDR2 SVGEGT. Losses at the gene ends were 8 bases for V and 2 bases for J; bases not matched to a gene: 5.

This clonotype turned up a few times. This chain joins TRBV20-1 and TRBJ2-7; D is uncertain. CDR3 length: 13 amino acids. Trimming took 3 bases from V and 4 from J, leaving 13 bases between them. Germline-derived CDR1 and CDR2 are DFQATT and SNEGSKA (reference sequence). CDR3 sequence: CSASGELTYEQYF. The CDR3 DNA is TGCAGTGCTAGTGGCGAACTTACTTACGAGCAGTACTTC.

This clonotype was counted between two and nine times. The rearrangement links TRBV20-1 to TRBJ2-1; TRBD2 agrees at 7 bases. This CDR3 contains 13 residues. Germline V gene sequence: CDR1 DFQATT, CDR2 SNEGSKA (reference sequence). V lost 4 bases and J lost 4; bases outside the gene matches: 4. The CDR3 sequence: CSAMREYYNEQFF. The CDR3 DNA is TGCAGTGCTATGCGGGAGTATTACAATGAGCAGTTCTTC.

V and J are TRBV5-6 and TRBJ2-7; the match to TRBD2 covers 12 bases. Trimming cost V 3 bases and J 0 bases; bases outside gene matches: 7. The CDR3 contains 17 residues. The germline CDR1 and CDR2 sequences are SGHDT and YYEEEE. The CDR3, as DNA: TGTGCCAGCAGCTATTTACTAGCGGGAGGCCCCTCCTACGAGCAGTACTTC. Translated: CASSYLLAGGPSYEQYF.

With regard to this clonotype: A read error may explain this, as a much larger clone is one base away. The V call is TRBV20-1, the J call TRBJ2-5; 9 bases match TRBD2. CDR1 is DFQATT, CDR2 SNEGSKA, per germline (reference sequence). The CDR3 has 19 residues. The CDR3 is CCARDLTARREREAETQYF. As DNA, the CDR3 is TGCTGTGCTAGAGATCTAACCGCGAGGAGGGAGCGGGAGGCTGAGACCCAGTACTTC.

In this sample, this clonotype turned up many times. At one end the junction does not follow the germline gene, possibly because of a read error. This chain connects TRBV10-3 to TRBJ2-5; D may be TRBD2 (7 bases). The CDR3 has 14 amino acids. CDR1 and CDR2 (germline): ENHRY, SYGVKD. In DNA, the CDR3 is TGTGCCATCGGTGAGGGGGGGAACCAAGAGACCCAGTACTTC. Translation gives CAIGEGGNQETQYF.

There are many counts of this clonotype. V is TRBV4-1 and J is TRBJ1-2; 7 positions agree with TRBD1. This CDR3 is built from 16 residues. From germline, CDR1 is MGHRA and CDR2 YSYEKL. The junction had 12 bases not matched to a gene; V was cut back by 5 bases and J by 3 bases. The CDR3 here is CASSTGELRVDYGYTF. The CDR3 DNA is TGCGCCAGCAGCACAGGGGAGTTAAGGGTTGACTATGGCTACACCTTC.

This clonotype has ten or more counts. The chain couples TRBV5-5 to TRBJ2-7; D gene uncertain. This CDR3 is 15 amino acids long. Germline V gives CDR1 SGHKS, CDR2 YYEKEE (reference sequence). Trimming took off 4 bases at V and 1 base at J, with 15 bases between the two ends. The CDR3 loop is CASSRNPFTSYEQYF. Here the CDR3 DNA reads TGTGCCAGCAGCCGTAATCCCTTTACTTCCTACGAGCAGTACTTC.